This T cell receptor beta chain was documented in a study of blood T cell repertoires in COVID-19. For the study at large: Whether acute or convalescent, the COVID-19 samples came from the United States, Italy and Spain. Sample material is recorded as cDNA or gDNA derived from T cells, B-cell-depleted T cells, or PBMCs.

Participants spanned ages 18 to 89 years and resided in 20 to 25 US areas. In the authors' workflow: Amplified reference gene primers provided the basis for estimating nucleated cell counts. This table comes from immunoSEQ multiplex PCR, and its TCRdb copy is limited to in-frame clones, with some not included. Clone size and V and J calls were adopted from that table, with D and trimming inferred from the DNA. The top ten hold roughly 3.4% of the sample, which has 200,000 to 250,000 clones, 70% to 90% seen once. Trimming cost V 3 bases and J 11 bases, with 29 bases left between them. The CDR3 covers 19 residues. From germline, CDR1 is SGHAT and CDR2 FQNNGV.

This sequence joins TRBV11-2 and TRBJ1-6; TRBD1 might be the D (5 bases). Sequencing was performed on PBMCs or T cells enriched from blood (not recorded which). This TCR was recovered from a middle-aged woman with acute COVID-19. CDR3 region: CASSFGPTWGAHPSTPLHF. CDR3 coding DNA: TGTGCCAGCAGCTTCGGCCCCACCTGGGGCGCTCATCCTTCAACACCCCTCCACTTT.